Presented here are 27 T cell receptor beta chains from one specimen sequenced in a study of blood T cell repertoires in COVID-19. Method: immunoSEQ multiplex PCR; TCRdb's copy keeps in-frame clones and lacks some. The sample contains roughly 100,000 clones, 69% of which appear only once. The sample was peripheral blood. Receptors originate from a man older than 75 with acute or convalescent COVID-19.

This clone was detected ten times or more. The genes are TRBV6-5 and TRBJ1-1; D is possibly TRBD1 (6 bases). Germline V gene data show CDR1 as MNHEY and CDR2 as SVGAGI. The ends were cut back, 6 bases at V and 6 bases at J, with 8 bases in the middle. This CDR3 contains 11 residues. The CDR3 loop is CASRKGAEAFF. CDR3 bases: TGTGCCAGCAGGAAGGGGGCTGAAGCTTTCTTT.

The chain is built from TRBV19 and TRBJ2-5; 7 bases align to TRBD1. V shed 4 bases, J shed 5 bases, and the junction held 4 bases outside the gene matches. CDR1 LNHDA and CDR2 SQIVND come from the germline V gene (reference sequence). The CDR3 contains 13 residues. The CDR3 sequence is CASSRNRGETQYF. CDR3 sequence (DNA): TGTGCCAGTAGTAGAAACAGGGGTGAGACCCAGTACTTC.

With respect to this clone: The junction differs from germline at one of its ends, possibly a read error. V and J are TRBV5-4 and TRBJ2-2, with a tentative D call TRBD1 (6 bases). Germline V gives CDR1 SGHNT, CDR2 YYREEE (reference sequence). This CDR3 is 15 amino acids long. The CDR3 bases are TGTGCCAGCAGCCGGGCCCGGGACACCACCGAGGAGCTGTTTTTT. Encoded protein: CASSRARDTTEELFF.

This clone has only a few counts. The V and J genes are TRBV6-2 or TRBV6-3 and TRBJ2-5; D is unclear. The CDR3 contains 14 residues. Trimming shortened V by 3 bases and J by 5 bases, and 13 bases separated the two germline ends. Germline V lookup: CDR1 MNHEY, CDR2 SVGEGT. As DNA, the CDR3 is TGTGCCAGCAGTTATTGGGTTAACGGGGAGACCCAGTACTTC. Its translation is CASSYWVNGETQYF.

This clone was counted once. The chain is built from TRBV28 and TRBJ1-5; tentative D call: TRBD1 (5 bases). The CDR3 loop spans 14 amino acids. Trimming removed 5 bases at V and 0 bases at J, with 8 bases between. The germline CDR1 and CDR2 sequences are MDHEN and SYDVKM. As DNA, the CDR3 is TGTGCCAGCAGTCCCGGGGGTAGCAATCAGCCCCAGCATTTT. It is translated as CASSPGGSNQPQHF.

The chain is built from TRBV12-3 or TRBV12-4 and TRBJ2-1; 8 nucleotides line up with TRBD1. V gave up 10 bases and J gave up 7 bases; unmatched junction bases: 3. This CDR3 region has 11 residues. The CDR3 loop is CATTGVNEQFF. The CDR3 DNA is TGTGCCACGACAGGGGTGAATGAGCAGTTCTTC.

V usage is TRBV7-8 and J usage is TRBJ2-1, with TRBD1 matching over 10 bases. Germline CDR1 is SGHVS and CDR2 is FQNEAQ. V was pared by 6 bases and J by 4 bases, with 9 bases of the junction left unmatched. The CDR3 sequence is 16 residues long. Written as DNA, the CDR3 is TGTGCCAGCAGTTTAACGGGACAGGGGCCTTACAATGAGCAGTTCTTC. It is translated as CASSLTGQGPYNEQFF.

The chain is built from TRBV6-5 and TRBJ2-5, with D uncertain. CDR1 MNHEY and CDR2 SVGAGI come from the germline V gene. This CDR3 has 15 amino acids. V lost 6 bases and J lost 1, with 15 bases in between. The CDR3 loop is CASSPLYDTQETQYF. CDR3 sequence (DNA): TGTGCCAGCAGCCCCTTATACGACACCCAAGAGACCCAGTACTTC.

V and J are TRBV6-2 or TRBV6-3 and TRBJ2-1, with 7 bases fitting TRBD1. Germline lookup yields CDR1 MNHEY and CDR2 SVGEGT. V was pared by 2 bases and J by 10 bases, with 8 bases of the junction left unmatched. CDR3 size: 14 residues. CDR3 sequence: CASSYGTASREQFF. The CDR3 DNA sequence: TGTGCCAGCAGTTACGGGACAGCCTCCCGGGAGCAGTTCTTC.

The V gene is TRBV5-4, the J gene TRBJ2-7; D perhaps matches TRBD2 (6 bases). The length of the CDR3 is 14 residues. Trimming removed 2 bases at V and 3 bases at J, with 12 bases between. Germline assignment: CDR1 SGHNT and CDR2 YYREEE (reference sequence). The CDR3 nucleotides are TGTGCCAGCAGCTTACGGGCGGGAAACTACGAGCAGTACTTC. Protein sequence: CASSLRAGNYEQYF.

The chain is built from TRBV11-2 and TRBJ2-7; possible D gene TRBD2, 6 bases. Trimming shortened V by 5 bases and J by 6 bases, and 17 bases separated the two germline ends. The CDR3 sequence is 14 residues long. Germline CDR1 reads SGHAT; CDR2 reads FQNNGV. CDR3 sequence reads: CASSPGGGLVEQYF. CDR3 sequence (DNA): TGTGCCAGCAGCCCAGGTGGGGGGTTAGTCGAGCAGTACTTC.

The V and J genes are TRBV29-1 and TRBJ1-6, with 7 bases that match TRBD1. J was trimmed by 7 bases and V by 4 bases; bases with no gene match: 4. Germline V gene data show CDR1 as SQVTM and CDR2 as ANQGSEA. The CDR3 is 13 residues long. The CDR3 coding sequence is TGCAGCGTTGGACAGGGATTAAATTCACCCCTCCACTTT. Translating gives CSVGQGLNSPLHF.

In its sample, this clone was seen once. V is TRBV19 and J is TRBJ2-7; 11 bases line up with TRBD2. Germline V CDR1 and CDR2: LNHDA, SQIVND (reference sequence). CDR3 length: 19 amino acids. Trimming cost V 6 bases and J 3 bases; bases outside gene matches: 19. The CDR3 nucleotides are TGTGCCAGTAGCCATTTGGGGGGCTCGACTAGCGGGATCCTCTACGAGCAGTACTTC. This codes for CASSHLGGSTSGILYEQYF.

CDR3 DNA sequence: TGTGCCAGTAGTATAGACCTATCGCCCCAGCATTTT. Amino acids: CASSIDLSPQHF. The V call is TRBV19, the J call TRBJ1-5; D is uncertain. Trimming cost V 0 bases and J 9 bases, with 6 bases left between them. This CDR3 has 12 residues. Per the germline V gene, CDR1 is LNHDA and CDR2 is SQIVND (reference sequence).

CDR3 loop: CASSLDAGGPYEQYF. The CDR3 DNA follows: TGCGCCAGCAGCTTGGATGCGGGAGGTCCCTACGAGCAGTACTTC. The rearrangement links TRBV5-1 to TRBJ2-7; TRBD2 matches 8 bases. This CDR3 spans 15 amino acids. CDR1 and CDR2 (germline): SGHRS, YFSETQ. Trimming removed 0 bases from V and 2 bases from J; junction bases left unmatched: 4.

Comments on this clone: Other nucleotide sequences in the sample specify the same CDR3. The rearrangement uses TRBV27 and TRBJ1-2; TRBD1 matches 10 bases. The V gene's germline CDR1 is MNHEY and CDR2 SMNVEV (reference sequence). The trim removed 6 bases at V and 7 bases at J, leaving 8 bases unmatched. CDR3 length: 14 amino acids. The CDR3 reads CASSSGTGVRGYTF. As DNA, the CDR3 is TGTGCCAGCAGCTCGGGGACAGGGGTTCGTGGCTACACCTTC.

The V gene is TRBV27, the J gene TRBJ1-1, with a possible D match to TRBD1 (6 bases). Trimming removed 6 bases at V and 4 bases at J, with 21 bases between. This CDR3 has 16 amino acids. Germline V lookup: CDR1 MNHEY, CDR2 SMNVEV (reference sequence). The CDR3 here is CASRGPSTGHPTEAFF. The CDR3 DNA reads as TGTGCCAGCAGGGGTCCATCGACAGGACACCCCACTGAAGCTTTCTTT.

The V gene is TRBV7-9, the J gene TRBJ1-1; D remains unclear. Germline CDR1 is SEHNR and CDR2 is FQNEAQ (reference sequence). The length of the CDR3 is 13 residues. V lost 5 bases to trimming and J lost 2 bases, with 9 bases between them. DNA of the CDR3: TGTGCCAGCAGCCCAACGGGTAACACTGAAGCTTTCTTT. Amino acid sequence: CASSPTGNTEAFF. The entire variable domain, with the rest obtained from reference TRBV7-9 and TRBJ1-1, is as follows: DTGVSQNPRHKITKRGQNVTFRCDPISEHNRLYWYRQTLGQGPEFLTYFQNEAQLEKSRLLSDRFSAERPKGSFSTLEIQRTEQGDSAMYLCASSPTGNTEAFFGQGTRLTVV.

The J gene is TRBJ2-2, the V gene TRBV6-2 or TRBV6-3, with 8 bases aligning to TRBD2. This CDR3 has 14 residues. The trim removed 4 bases at V and 7 bases at J, leaving 5 bases unmatched. Germline CDR1 reads MNHEY; CDR2 reads SVGEGT. The CDR3: CASSLQREIGELFF. The CDR3 nucleotides are TGTGCCAGCAGTTTACAGCGGGAGATCGGGGAGCTGTTTTTT.

The chain links TRBV5-6 to TRBJ2-1, with D possibly being TRBD2 (5 bases). This CDR3 has 15 residues. Germline assignment: CDR1 SGHDT and CDR2 YYEEEE. The V gene lost 6 bases and the J gene lost 7 bases, with 20 bases spanning the gap. The DNA of the CDR3 is TGTGCCAGCAACCATCGGCGGGCGGGTTCGAATGAGCAGTTCTTC. Translated, it gives CASNHRRAGSNEQFF. The full variable domain, with the rest looked up from reference TRBV5-6 and TRBJ2-1, is DAGVTQSPTHLIKTRGQQVTLRCSPKSGHDTVSWYQQALGQGPQFIFQYYEEEERQRGNFPDRFSGHQFPNYSSELNVNALLLGDSALYLCASNHRRAGSNEQFFGPGTRLTVL.

The rearrangement uses TRBV28 and TRBJ1-5, with 7 nucleotides matching TRBD1. Trimming took 4 bases from V and 10 from J; bases not matched to a gene: 16. The length of the CDR3 is 16 residues. Germline-derived CDR1 and CDR2 are MDHEN and SYDVKM. CDR3 in DNA: TGTGCCAGCAGTTCCGCCGATTGGACAGGAAATTATCCCCAGCATTTT. It specifies CASSSADWTGNYPQHF.

The chain employs TRBV5-5 and TRBJ2-7; maybe TRBD1 (6 bases). CDR1 SGHKS and CDR2 YYEKEE come from the germline V gene (reference sequence). CDR3 length equals 14 residues. V dropped 4 bases and J dropped 2 bases, with 13 bases sitting between them. The CDR3, as DNA: TGTGCCAGCAGCCCCAGACAGGTGCCCTACGAGCAGTACTTC. This translates into CASSPRQVPYEQYF.

The genes are TRBV5-4 and TRBJ1-3; a weak D match, TRBD1 (5 bases). This CDR3 is built from 14 residues. CDR1 and CDR2 from the germline V gene are SGHNT and YYREEE (reference sequence). V was cut by 2 bases and J by 0 bases, with 6 bases left in between. The CDR3 sequence: CASSLDSSGNTIYF. Here the CDR3 DNA reads TGTGCCAGCAGCTTAGACAGCTCTGGAAACACCATATATTTT.

The rearrangement joins TRBV7-9 to TRBJ2-2; 9 positions match TRBD1. The CDR3 loop spans 14 amino acids. The germline V gene encodes CDR1 SEHNR and CDR2 FQNEAQ (reference sequence). Trimming removed 4 bases from V and 4 bases from J; junction bases left unmatched: 1. This CDR3 is CASSWDRATGELFF. CDR3 nucleotide sequence: TGTGCCAGCAGCTGGGACAGGGCCACCGGGGAGCTGTTTTTT.

The chain joins TRBV5-1 to TRBJ2-7, with D perhaps TRBD1 (7 bases). Trimming left V 6 bases short and J 0 bases short, with 16 bases between. Germline V CDR1 and CDR2: SGHRS, YFSETQ. The CDR3 sequence is 15 residues long. CDR3 sequence reads: CASTAAGGSSYEQYF. The CDR3 DNA reads TGCGCCAGCACCGCGGCAGGGGGGAGCTCCTACGAGCAGTACTTC.

The rearrangement uses TRBV7-9 and TRBJ2-3; TRBD2 matches 8 bases. The length of the CDR3 is 15 residues. In germline, CDR1 is SEHNR, CDR2 FQNEAQ (reference sequence). The trim removed 5 bases at V and 2 bases at J, leaving 6 bases unmatched. The CDR3 nucleotides are TGTGCCAGCAGCAACGAGCGGGAGCTCACAGATACGCAGTATTTT. Residues: CASSNERELTDTQYF.

V is TRBV9 and J is TRBJ2-7; 7 bases align to TRBD2. CDR3 length equals 14 residues. CDR1 is SGDLS, CDR2 YYNGEE, per germline. J gave up 7 bases and V 0 bases, and 7 bases lay outside the gene matches. The CDR3 DNA reads as TGTGCCAGCAGCGTAGCGGCGGGGGTTCGGGAGCAGTACTTC. Residues: CASSVAAGVREQYF.